This entry describes one T cell receptor (beta chain). The antigen is not known. The CDR3 extends over 15 amino acids. With 4 bases removed from V and 0 bases from J, the gap between germline ends came to 13 bases. CDR1 is MGHRA, CDR2 YSYEKL, per germline. The source of the sample is a study of T-cell memory formation after mild COVID-19. Study background: Among the donors, TCR clusters were largely specific to each donor. Study-level points and caveats: Mainly CM and EM harbored the contracting CD4+ clones; mainly EMRA harbored the CD8+ ones.

5'RACE with constant-segment primers yielded barcoded, UMI-tagged TCR alpha and TCR beta cDNA libraries. TCRdb itself ran the 5' RACE reads through MiXCR, one entry per CDR3 protein. The sample holds over 45,000 distinct CDR3 sequences, 28% seen once. V and J are TRBV4-1 and TRBJ2-7; D is ambiguous. Specimen: PBMCs or a T cell subset sorted from them (not recorded which). The sequence came from a man aged 18 to 30 who had mild COVID-19 (a few samples of this study predate the infection). Cell type and time point are not known. The CDR3 here is CASSLVPASSYEQYF. The CDR3 DNA follows: TGCGCCAGCAGCCTAGTGCCAGCGAGCTCCTACGAGCAGTACTTC.